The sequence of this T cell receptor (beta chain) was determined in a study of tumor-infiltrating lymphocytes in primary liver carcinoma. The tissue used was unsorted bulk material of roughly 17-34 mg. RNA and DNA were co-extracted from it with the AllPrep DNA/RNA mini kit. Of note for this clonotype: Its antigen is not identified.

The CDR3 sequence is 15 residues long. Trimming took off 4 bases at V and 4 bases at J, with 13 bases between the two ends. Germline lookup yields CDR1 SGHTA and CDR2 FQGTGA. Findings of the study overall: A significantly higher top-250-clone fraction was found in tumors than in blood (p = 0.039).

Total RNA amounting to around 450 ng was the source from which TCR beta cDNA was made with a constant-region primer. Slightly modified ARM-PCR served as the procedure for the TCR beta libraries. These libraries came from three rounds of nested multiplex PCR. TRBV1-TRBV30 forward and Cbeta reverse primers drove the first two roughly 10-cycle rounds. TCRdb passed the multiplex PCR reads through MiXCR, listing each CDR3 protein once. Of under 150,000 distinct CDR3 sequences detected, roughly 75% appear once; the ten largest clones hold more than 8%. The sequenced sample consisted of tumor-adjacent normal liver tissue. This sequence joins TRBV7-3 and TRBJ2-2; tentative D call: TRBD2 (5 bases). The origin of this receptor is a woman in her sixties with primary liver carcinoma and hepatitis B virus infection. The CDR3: CASSWLGRGTGELFF. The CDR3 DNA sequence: TGTGCCAGCAGCTGGTTGGGCCGGGGCACCGGGGAGCTGTTTTTT.